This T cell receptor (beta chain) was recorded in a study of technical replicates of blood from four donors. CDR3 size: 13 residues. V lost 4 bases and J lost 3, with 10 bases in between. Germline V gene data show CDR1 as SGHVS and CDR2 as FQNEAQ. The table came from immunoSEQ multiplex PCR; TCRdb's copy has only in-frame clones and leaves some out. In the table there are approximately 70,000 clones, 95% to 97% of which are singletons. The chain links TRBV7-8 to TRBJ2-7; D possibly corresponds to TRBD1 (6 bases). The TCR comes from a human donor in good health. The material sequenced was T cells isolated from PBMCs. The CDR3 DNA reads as TGTGCCAGCAGCTCCGGGACAAGCTACGAGCAGTACTTC. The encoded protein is CASSSGTSYEQYF. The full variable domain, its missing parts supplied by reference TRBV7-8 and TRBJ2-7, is GAGVSQSPRYKVAKRGQDVALRCDPISGHVSLFWYQQALGQGPEFLTYFQNEAQLDKSGLPSDRFFAERPEGSVSTLKIQRTQQEDSAVYLCASSSGTSYEQYFGPGTRLTVT.